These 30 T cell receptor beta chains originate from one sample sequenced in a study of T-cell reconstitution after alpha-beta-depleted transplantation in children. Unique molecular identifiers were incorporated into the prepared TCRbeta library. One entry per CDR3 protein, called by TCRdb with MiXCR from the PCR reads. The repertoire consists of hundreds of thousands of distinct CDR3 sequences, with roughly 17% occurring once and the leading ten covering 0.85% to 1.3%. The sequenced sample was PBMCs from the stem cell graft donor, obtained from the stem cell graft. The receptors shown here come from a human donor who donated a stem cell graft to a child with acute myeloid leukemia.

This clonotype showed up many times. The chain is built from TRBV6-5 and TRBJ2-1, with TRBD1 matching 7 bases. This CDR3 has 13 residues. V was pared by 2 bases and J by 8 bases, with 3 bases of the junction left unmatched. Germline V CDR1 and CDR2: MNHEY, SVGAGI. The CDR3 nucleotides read TGTGCCAGCAGTTACAGGGGGCGCGATGAGCAGTTCTTC. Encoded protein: CASSYRGRDEQFF.

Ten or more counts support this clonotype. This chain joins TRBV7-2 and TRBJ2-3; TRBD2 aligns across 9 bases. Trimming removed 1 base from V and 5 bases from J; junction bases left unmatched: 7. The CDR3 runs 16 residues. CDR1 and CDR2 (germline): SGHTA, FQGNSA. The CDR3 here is CASSLGRGGAVDTQYF. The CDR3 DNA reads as TGTGCCAGCAGCTTAGGTCGCGGGGGGGCCGTAGATACGCAGTATTTT.

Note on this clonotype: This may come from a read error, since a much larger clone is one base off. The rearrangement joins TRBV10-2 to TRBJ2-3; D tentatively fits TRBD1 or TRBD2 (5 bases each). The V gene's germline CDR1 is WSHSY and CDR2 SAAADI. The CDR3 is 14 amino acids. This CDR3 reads CASRGDGSTDAQYF. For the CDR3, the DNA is TGCGCCAGCAGAGGGGACGGTAGCACAGATGCGCAGTATTTT.

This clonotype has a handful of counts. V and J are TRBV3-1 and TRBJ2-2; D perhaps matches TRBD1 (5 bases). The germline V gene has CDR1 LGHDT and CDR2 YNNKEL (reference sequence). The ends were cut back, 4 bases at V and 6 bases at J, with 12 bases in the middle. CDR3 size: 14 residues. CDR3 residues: CASSRLQVAGELFF. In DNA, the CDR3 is TGTGCCAGCAGCCGATTACAGGTAGCCGGGGAGCTGTTTTTT.

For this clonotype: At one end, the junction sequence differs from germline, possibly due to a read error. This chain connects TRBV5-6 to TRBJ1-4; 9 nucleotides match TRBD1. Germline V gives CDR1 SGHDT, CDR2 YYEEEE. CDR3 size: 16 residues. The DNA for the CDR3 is TGTGCCAGCAGCTATCGGACAGGGGTGACTAATGATAAACTGTTTTTT. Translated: CASSYRTGVTNDKLFF.

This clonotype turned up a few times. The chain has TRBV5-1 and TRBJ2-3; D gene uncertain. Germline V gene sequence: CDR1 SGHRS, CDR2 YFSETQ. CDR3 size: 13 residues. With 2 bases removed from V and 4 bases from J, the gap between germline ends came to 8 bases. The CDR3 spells CASSFEIADTQYF. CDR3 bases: TGCGCCAGCAGCTTCGAGATAGCAGATACGCAGTATTTT.

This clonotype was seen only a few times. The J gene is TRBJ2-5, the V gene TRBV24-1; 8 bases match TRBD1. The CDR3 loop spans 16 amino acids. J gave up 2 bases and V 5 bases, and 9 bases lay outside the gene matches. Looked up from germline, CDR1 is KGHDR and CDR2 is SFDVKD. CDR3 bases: TGTGCCACCAGTGGCTTGAAGGACAGGGAGCAAGAGACCCAGTACTTC. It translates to CATSGLKDREQETQYF.

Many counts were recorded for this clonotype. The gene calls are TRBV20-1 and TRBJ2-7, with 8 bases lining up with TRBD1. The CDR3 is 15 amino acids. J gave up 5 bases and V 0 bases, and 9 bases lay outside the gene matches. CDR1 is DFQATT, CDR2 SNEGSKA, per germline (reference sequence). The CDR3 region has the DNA TGCAGTGCTAGAGACCGGACAGGGCGCATCGACGAGCAGTACTTC. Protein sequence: CSARDRTGRIDEQYF.

This CDR3 is CASSVGPASTDTQYF. As DNA, the CDR3 is TGTGCCAGCAGCGTAGGACCCGCGTCCACAGATACGCAGTATTTT. V gene TRBV9 combines with J gene TRBJ2-3; D gene uncertain. The V end lost 0 bases, the J end lost 2 bases, and 10 bases lay between the germline ends. CDR1 SGDLS and CDR2 YYNGEE come from the germline V gene. CDR3 length equals 15 residues.

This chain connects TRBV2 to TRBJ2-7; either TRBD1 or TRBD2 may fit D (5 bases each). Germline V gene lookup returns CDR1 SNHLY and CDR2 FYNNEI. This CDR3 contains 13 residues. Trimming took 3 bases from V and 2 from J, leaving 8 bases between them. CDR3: CASSDRDAYEQYV. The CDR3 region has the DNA TGTGCCAGCAGTGACAGGGACGCCTACGAGCAGTACGTC.

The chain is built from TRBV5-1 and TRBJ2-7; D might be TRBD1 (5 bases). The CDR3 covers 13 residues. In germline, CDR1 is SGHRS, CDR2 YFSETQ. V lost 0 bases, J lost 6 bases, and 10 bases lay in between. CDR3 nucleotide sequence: TGCGCCAGCAGCTTGGGGCAGGGTCCCGAGCAGTACTTC. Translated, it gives CASSLGQGPEQYF.

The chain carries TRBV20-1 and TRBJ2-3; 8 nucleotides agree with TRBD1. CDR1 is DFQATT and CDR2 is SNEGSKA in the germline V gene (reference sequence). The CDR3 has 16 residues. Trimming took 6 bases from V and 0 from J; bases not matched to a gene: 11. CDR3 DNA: TGCAGTGCGGGTCCACCTCAGGGGGCCAGCACAGATACGCAGTATTTT. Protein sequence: CSAGPPQGASTDTQYF.

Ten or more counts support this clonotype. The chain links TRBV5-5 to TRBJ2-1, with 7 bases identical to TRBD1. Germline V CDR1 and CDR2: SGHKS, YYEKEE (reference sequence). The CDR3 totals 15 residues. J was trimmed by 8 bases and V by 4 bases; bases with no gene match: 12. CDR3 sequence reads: CASSTDRVISDEQFF. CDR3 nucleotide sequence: TGTGCCAGCAGCACTGACAGGGTAATTAGTGATGAGCAGTTCTTC.

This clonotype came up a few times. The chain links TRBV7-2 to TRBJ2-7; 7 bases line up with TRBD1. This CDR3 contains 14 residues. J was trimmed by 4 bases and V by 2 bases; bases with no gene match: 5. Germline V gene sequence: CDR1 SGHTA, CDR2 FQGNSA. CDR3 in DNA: TGTGCCAGCAGCTTAAGTGGGGGACAGTACGAGCAGTACGTC. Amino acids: CASSLSGGQYEQYV.

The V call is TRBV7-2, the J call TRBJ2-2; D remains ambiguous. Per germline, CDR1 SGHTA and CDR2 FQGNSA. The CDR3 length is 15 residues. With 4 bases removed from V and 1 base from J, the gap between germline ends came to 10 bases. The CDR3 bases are TGTGCCAGCAGCTCCAACACAATGAACACCGGGGAGCTGTTTTTT. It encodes CASSSNTMNTGELFF.

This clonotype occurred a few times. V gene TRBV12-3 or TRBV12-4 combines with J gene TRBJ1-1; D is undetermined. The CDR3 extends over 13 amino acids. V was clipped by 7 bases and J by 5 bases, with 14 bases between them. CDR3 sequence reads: CASTPSGRTEAFF. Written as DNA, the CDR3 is TGTGCCAGCACCCCTTCCGGGCGAACTGAAGCTTTCTTT.

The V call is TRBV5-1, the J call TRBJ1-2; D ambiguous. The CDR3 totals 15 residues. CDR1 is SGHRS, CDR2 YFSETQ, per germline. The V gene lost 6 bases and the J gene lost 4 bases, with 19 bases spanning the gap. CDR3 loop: CASTPGGFVGYGYTF. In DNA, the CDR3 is TGCGCCAGCACCCCTGGAGGCTTCGTAGGCTATGGCTACACCTTC.

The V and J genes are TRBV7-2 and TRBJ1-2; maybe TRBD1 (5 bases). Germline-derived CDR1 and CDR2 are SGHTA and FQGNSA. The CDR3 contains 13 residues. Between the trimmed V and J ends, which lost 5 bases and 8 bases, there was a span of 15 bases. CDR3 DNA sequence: TGTGCCAGCAGCCAGGGCGTCGCCCGGGGCTACACCTTC. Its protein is CASSQGVARGYTF.

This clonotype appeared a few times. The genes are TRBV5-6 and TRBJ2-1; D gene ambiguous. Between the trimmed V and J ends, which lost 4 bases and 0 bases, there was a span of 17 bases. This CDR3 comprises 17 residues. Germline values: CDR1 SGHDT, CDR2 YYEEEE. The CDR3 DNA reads TGTGCCAGCAGCCCCGCTGACCTAAGTTACTCCTACAATGAGCAGTTCTTC. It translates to CASSPADLSYSYNEQFF.

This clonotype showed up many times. DNA for the CDR3: TGTGCCAGCGGAGGATATAATCAGCCCCAGCATTTT. It translates to CASGGYNQPQHF. The chain is built from TRBV12-3 or TRBV12-4 and TRBJ1-5; D is uncertain. The length of the CDR3 is 12 residues. Trimming pared 8 bases from V and 4 bases from J, leaving 9 bases between.

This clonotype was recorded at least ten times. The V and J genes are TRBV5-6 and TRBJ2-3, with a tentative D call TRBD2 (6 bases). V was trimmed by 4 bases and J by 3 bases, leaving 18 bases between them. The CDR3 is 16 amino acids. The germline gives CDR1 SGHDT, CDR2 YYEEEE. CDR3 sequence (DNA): TGTGCCAGCAGCGGCTGGGACTCCAAGGGAACAGATACGCAGTATTTT. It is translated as CASSGWDSKGTDTQYF.

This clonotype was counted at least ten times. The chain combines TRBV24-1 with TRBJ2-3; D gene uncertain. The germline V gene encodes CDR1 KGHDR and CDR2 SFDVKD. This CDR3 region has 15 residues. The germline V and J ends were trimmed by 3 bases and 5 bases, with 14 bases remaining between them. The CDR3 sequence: CATSDPRLPQDTQYF. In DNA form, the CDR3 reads TGTGCCACCAGTGATCCCCGACTGCCCCAAGATACGCAGTATTTT.

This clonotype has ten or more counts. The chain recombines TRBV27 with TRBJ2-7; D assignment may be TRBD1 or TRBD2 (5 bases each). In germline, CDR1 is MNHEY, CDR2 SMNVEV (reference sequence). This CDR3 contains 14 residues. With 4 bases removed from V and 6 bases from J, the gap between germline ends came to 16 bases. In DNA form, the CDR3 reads TGTGCCAGCAGTTCCTCGGACAAGGGGAGCGAGCAGTACTTC. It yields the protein CASSSSDKGSEQYF.

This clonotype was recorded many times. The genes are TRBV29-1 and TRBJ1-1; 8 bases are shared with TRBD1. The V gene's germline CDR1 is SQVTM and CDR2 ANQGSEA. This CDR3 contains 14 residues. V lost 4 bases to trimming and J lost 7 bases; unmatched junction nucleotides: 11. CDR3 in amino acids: CSVANQGARSEAFF. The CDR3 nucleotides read TGCAGCGTTGCGAACCAGGGGGCGAGAAGTGAAGCTTTCTTT.

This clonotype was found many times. The CDR3 DNA follows: TGTGCCAGCAGCTTCCCCGTAGACAGGGGACTGAACACCGGGGAGCTGTTTTTT. Protein product: CASSFPVDRGLNTGELFF. V is TRBV5-6 and J is TRBJ2-2; 8 bases match TRBD1. The junction had 10 bases not matched to a gene; V was cut back by 2 bases and J by 1 base. Germline lookup yields CDR1 SGHDT and CDR2 YYEEEE. The CDR3 extends over 18 amino acids.

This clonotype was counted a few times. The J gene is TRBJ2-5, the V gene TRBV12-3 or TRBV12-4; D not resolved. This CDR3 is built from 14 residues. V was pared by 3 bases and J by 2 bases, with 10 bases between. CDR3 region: CASSFWNKQETQYF. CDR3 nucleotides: TGTGCCAGCAGTTTTTGGAATAAACAAGAGACCCAGTACTTC.

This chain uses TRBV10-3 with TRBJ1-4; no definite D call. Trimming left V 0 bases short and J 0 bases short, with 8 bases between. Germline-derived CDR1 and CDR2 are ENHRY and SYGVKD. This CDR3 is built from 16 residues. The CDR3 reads CAISESGSATNEKLFF. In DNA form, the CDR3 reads TGTGCCATCAGTGAGTCGGGGAGTGCAACTAATGAAAAACTGTTTTTT.

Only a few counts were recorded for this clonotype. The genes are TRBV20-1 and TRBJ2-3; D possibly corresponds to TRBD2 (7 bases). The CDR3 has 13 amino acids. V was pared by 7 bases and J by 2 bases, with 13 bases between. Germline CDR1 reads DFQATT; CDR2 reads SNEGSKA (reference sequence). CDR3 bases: TGCAGTGTCGAGGGGGGGGTCACAGATACGCAGTATTTT. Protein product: CSVEGGVTDTQYF.

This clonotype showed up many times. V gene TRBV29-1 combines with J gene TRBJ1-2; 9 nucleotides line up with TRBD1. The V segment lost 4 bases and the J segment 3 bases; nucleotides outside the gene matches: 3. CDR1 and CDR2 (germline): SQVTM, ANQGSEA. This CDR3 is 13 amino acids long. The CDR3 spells CSVGDRDDYGYTF. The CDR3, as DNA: TGCAGCGTTGGGGACAGGGACGACTATGGCTACACCTTC.

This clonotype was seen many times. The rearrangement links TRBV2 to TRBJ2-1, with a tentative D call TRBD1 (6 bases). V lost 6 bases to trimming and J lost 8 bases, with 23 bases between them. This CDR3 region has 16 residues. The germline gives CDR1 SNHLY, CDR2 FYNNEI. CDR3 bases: TGTGCCAGCAGGGTGCCCGAACAGGGCGTGTGGGATGAGCAGTTCTTC. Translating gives CASRVPEQGVWDEQFF.